This T cell receptor (beta chain) was captured in a study of OX40 agonist ivuxolimab in advanced cancers. A note on the overall study: Ivuxolimab was an agonistic, fully human IgG2 monoclonal antibody directed against OX40 (CD134), a costimulatory receptor. Intravenous ivuxolimab was administered to patients every 2 weeks at six dose levels: 0.01, 0.1, 0.3, 1.5, 3 and 10 mg/kg. Of the approximately 54 patients in dose escalation, about 20 had hepatocellular carcinoma, around 15 had melanoma, 9 had renal cell carcinoma and 9 had head and neck cancer. In the dose-escalation cohort, around four fifths of patients were male, and the mean age was roughly 60 years, with a range of roughly 20 to 79. Partial responses occurred in three dose-escalation patients, of whom one had hepatocellular carcinoma and two had cutaneous melanoma. The purpose of peripheral TCRbeta sequencing was to test whether ivuxolimab changed TCR sequence diversity and led to clonal T-cell expansion. Patients were allowed to have had prior anti-PD-1, anti-PD-L1 or anti-CTLA-4 therapy, and 30% to 50% of the dose-escalation patients had previously received checkpoint inhibitors. The paper covers the monotherapy dose-escalation part of the phase I ivuxolimab trial, which included N of about 56 patients.

Genomic DNA was isolated from the sorted cells so that the TCRbeta CDR3 region could be sequenced. The immunoSEQ Assay was used for sequencing of TCRbeta CDR3 regions. This immuneACCESS table, as held by TCRdb, lists in-frame sequences with V and J called but not all clones. Of the missing ones, under half trace to an unresolved V gene in checked studies; the others have no known cause. Present in this sample are around 19,000 clones, approximately 69% of which were seen just once. The ten most abundant clones make up roughly 24% of the sample. Overall results and qualifications from the work: Partial responders in the 0.1-3.0 mg/kg groups had among the lowest normalized peripheral clonal expansion, especially among CD8+ T cells. At doses from 0.1 to 3.0 mg/kg, clonal expansion was seen in both CD4+ and CD8+ blood T cells between baseline and week 6. On average, CD8+ T cells showed more expanded clones than CD4+ T cells after ivuxolimab. The antigen specificity of the clonally expanded peripheral T cells was not determined. Low levels of normalized T-cell clonal expansion were also seen in some nonresponding patients.

The trial excluded patients who had a history of autoimmune disease or who were on systemic immunosuppression. Peripheral blood for TCR sequencing was collected from all dose cohorts at baseline, on cycle 4 day 1, and on cycle 7 day 1. Samples came from an open-label, multicenter, first-in-human phase I dose-escalation trial of ivuxolimab. Adults with locally advanced or metastatic head and neck squamous cell, hepatocellular, melanoma or renal cell carcinoma were enrolled in the trial. Before TCR sequencing, CD4+ and CD8+ T cells were separately sorted from peripheral blood. A note on this clone: It lacks a known antigen. Per-base qualities were not stored, and no clone one base away is much larger.

Source: CD4+ or CD8+ T cells sorted from blood, taken in a trial of the OX40 agonist ivuxolimab. The TCR comes from an adult with an advanced solid tumor such as melanoma, head and neck, liver or kidney cancer.

The sequenced DNA is TGTGCTAGTGGTTTGGGGACATCTGGTGAAGCTTTCTTT. The translation is CASGLGTSGEAFF. The rearranged chain carries TRBV12-5 and TRBJ1-1; the D gene is perhaps TRBD1, on 5 matching bases. The cysteine opens and the phenylalanine closes a CDR3 of 13 amino acids. Only CDR3 DNA is held: 39 bases, read in frame from base 1. V and J lose 1 base and 7 bases, and a span of 10 bases separates them. Per the germline V gene, LGHNT is the CDR1 and FRNRAP is the CDR2. Supplemented by the reference TRBV12-5 and TRBJ1-1 proteins around the CDR3, the complete variable domain is DARVTQTPRHKVTEMGQEVTMRCQPILGHNTVFWYRQTMMQGLELLAYFRNRAPLDDSGMPKDRFSAEMPDATLATLKIQPSEPRDSAVYFCASGLGTSGEAFFGQGTRLTVV.